Here is one T cell receptor (beta chain) with its context. Its antigen remains unknown. This record belongs to a study of cytomegalovirus exposure and HLA in healthy donors. Study in general: Out of 398 genotyped donors, less than 85% belonged to the Caucasian-associated ancestry cluster.

PCR employed 60 Vbeta and 13 Jbeta primers. Some clones are missing from TCRdb's copy, which holds only in-frame ones; the method was immunoSEQ multiplex PCR. The table has some 98,000 clones, approximately 70% seen once. General observations from the study: Later, TCR association rates were found to vary by HLA locus, highest for DRB1 and lowest for HLA-C. For presence/absence analyses, sequencing depth was assumed to be roughly uniform across donors.

Sample: PBMCs. The source is a man aged 45-65 years in good health and CMV-seronegative.

The CDR3 protein is CASRRDMNTEAFF. The CDR3, as DNA: TGCGCCAGCAGAAGGGACATGAACACTGAAGCTTTCTTT. The V and J genes are TRBV5-1 and TRBJ1-1, with D possibly matching TRBD1 (6 bases). The germline CDR1 and CDR2 sequences are SGHRS and YFSETQ. The CDR3 is 13 amino acids. V lost 5 bases and J 0 bases, leaving 8 bases between the germline ends.